The text below deals with one T cell receptor (beta chain). The sample comes from a study of OX40 agonist ivuxolimab in advanced cancers. Study in general: The dose-escalation cohort had hepatocellular carcinoma, melanoma, renal cell or head and neck cancer. Of the patients, three showed partial responses, one with hepatocellular carcinoma and two with cutaneous melanoma.

Repertoires were generated with immunoSEQ multiplex PCR, while TCRdb's copy carries only in-frame clones and drops some. This sample has 60,000 to 95,000 clones, with about 88% found just once. Sequenced material: CD4+ or CD8+ T cells sorted from blood, taken in a trial of the OX40 agonist ivuxolimab. The receptor comes from an adult with an advanced solid tumor such as melanoma, head and neck, liver or kidney cancer.

CDR3 DNA sequence: TGTGCCAGCAGCTTAAATAGTAGGGTTGTATCTAGCTCACCCCTCCACTTT. This sequence encodes CASSLNSRVVSSSPLHF. This sequence joins TRBV7-2 and TRBJ1-6, with unresolved D. The length of the CDR3 is 17 residues. V shed 2 bases and J shed 10 bases, with 21 bases lying between them. Germline CDR1 SGHTA, CDR2 FQGNSA.